The entry below gives a single T cell receptor beta chain sequence along with its context. This clone's antigen is unknown. The record has no base qualities; no much larger clone is one base away. The sample originates from a study of T cell repertoires in cytomegalovirus infection (dated by TCRdb to between 2018 and 2021). At the level of the whole study: Donor HLA type was relevant to the analysis, as public TCR beta signatures indicated carriage of CMV infection together with the matching HLA type.

General conclusions and limits of the study: Carriers of CMV infection plus the relevant HLA type were discriminated by the cumulative frequency of public TCR beta family members in the study cohort and in an independent roughly 340-donor cohort. The ex vivo response was dominated by HLA-C-restricted CMV-specific TCR beta clonotypes, which also provided the single most frequent clonotype in two of eight donors.

Instrument used: Illumina HiSeq 1500. The public reads were run again by TCRdb, first through fastp at Q25 and then through MiXCR, and only productive beta chains were kept. Each CDR3 protein gets just one entry, which takes the most common genes and DNA from the rows behind it. The sample contains about 740,000 distinct CDR3 sequences, approximately 34% of them found a single time. The ten top clones hold 2.8% of the sample. The germline V gene (reference sequence) provides CDR1 SEHNR and CDR2 FQNEAQ. The CDR3 covers 15 residues, taking in both the cysteine and the phenylalanine. The only DNA kept is the CDR3, 45 bases in frame from the first base. V is clipped by 5 bases and J by 2 bases, and the sequence between their germline boundaries is 15 bases long.

The rearrangement combines TRBV7-9 with TRBJ1-1, and perhaps TRBD1 as D gene, on 5 matching bases. Sequencing was performed on PBMCs. The receptor comes from a human donor in good health (CMV status not recorded). Some clones in this sample may be carry-over from other donors' samples. The sequenced DNA: TGTGCCAGCAGCGGAGCCGGGACGGCTAACACTGAAGCTTTCTTT. This yields the protein CASSGAGTANTEAFF.